The TCR beta chain under discussion was sequenced for a study of T cell responses to AZD1222 COVID-19 vaccine. The CDR3 loop spans 16 amino acids. V lost 0 bases to trimming and J lost 2 bases, with 13 bases between them. Germline CDR1 and CDR2: LNHNV and YYDKDF (reference sequence). Study outcomes and limitations: With two AZD1222 doses given, Spike-specific TCR breadth and depth both rose.

Of note for this clone: No antigen is known for it.

The data were produced by immunoSEQ multiplex PCR, yet TCRdb's version contains in-frame clones alone and is incomplete. The sample consists of some 120,000 clones, roughly 87% of them appearing once. The chain has TRBV15 and TRBJ1-2; a possible D gene is TRBD1 (5 bases). The origin of this receptor is an adult in good health. The material sequenced was peripheral blood, taken on day 0 of AZD1222 vaccination. The CDR3 DNA reads TGTGCCACCAGCAGAGATTCAAGGGGCGCGAACTATGGCTACACCTTC. This translates into CATSRDSRGANYGYTF.